Each of the 9 T cell receptor beta chains below was sequenced from the same sample in a study of blood T cell repertoires in COVID-19. The protocol was immunoSEQ multiplex PCR, while the TCRdb copy is restricted to in-frame clones and leaves out a portion. This sample has 250,000 to 350,000 clones; about 81% occur once, and the top ten carry roughly 1.5%. The sequencing sample was made of peripheral blood. All receptors derive from a human donor with COVID-19, enrolled during active disease. The donor label of this sample is uncertain.

V is TRBV5-8 and J is TRBJ1-5; D unclear. Looked up from germline, CDR1 is SGHTS and CDR2 is YDEGEE. This CDR3 is built from 15 residues. The ends were cut back, 1 base at V and 0 bases at J, with 8 bases in the middle. The CDR3 DNA is TGTGCCAGCAGCTTGCAAGAGTCTAGCAATCAGCCCCAGCATTTT. Translated, it gives CASSLQESSNQPQHF.

The gene calls are TRBV6-6 and TRBJ2-4, with 7 positions matching TRBD2. The CDR3 length is 12 residues. Germline V CDR1 and CDR2: MNHNY, SVGAGI (reference sequence). V lost 7 bases to trimming and J lost 6 bases; unmatched junction nucleotides: 3. The CDR3 DNA reads as TGTGCCAGCACCCCTAGCGGAAACATTCAGTACTTC. Amino acid sequence: CASTPSGNIQYF.

The genes are TRBV5-1 and TRBJ2-1, with 9 nucleotides matching TRBD1. Germline-derived CDR1 and CDR2 are SGHRS and YFSETQ. This CDR3 contains 14 residues. Trimming took 5 bases from V and 12 from J; bases not matched to a gene: 12. CDR3 DNA sequence: TGCGCCAGCAGACTGGGACAGGGCCCCTCTGGGCAGTTCTTC. It translates to CASRLGQGPSGQFF.

The chain is built from TRBV6-5 and TRBJ1-2; tentatively, D is TRBD1 (6 bases). This CDR3 spans 14 amino acids. V lost 6 bases and J 4 bases, leaving 15 bases between the germline ends. Germline CDR1 reads MNHEY; CDR2 reads SVGAGI. In DNA, the CDR3 is TGTGCCAGCAGGATACAGGGCGAGAGCTATGGCTACACCTTC. Translation gives CASRIQGESYGYTF.

The J gene is TRBJ1-5, the V gene TRBV7-2; D remains ambiguous. Trimming took 1 base from V and 3 from J, leaving 7 bases between them. Germline V CDR1 and CDR2: SGHTA, FQGNSA. This CDR3 comprises 14 residues. As DNA, the CDR3 is TGTGCCAGCAGCTTAGGGGCTTACAATCAGCCCCAGCATTTT. Translation: CASSLGAYNQPQHF.

V is TRBV2 and J is TRBJ2-3; tentative D call: TRBD2 (5 bases). The V and J ends lost 9 bases and 0 bases respectively, with 10 bases between them. The germline V gene has CDR1 SNHLY and CDR2 FYNNEI. This CDR3 has 13 residues. The DNA of the CDR3 is TGTGCCAGTCCGGGCGGGAGCACAGATACGCAGTATTTT. It specifies CASPGGSTDTQYF.

The rearrangement links TRBV11-2 to TRBJ2-3, with 8 bases that match TRBD1. With 4 bases clipped from V and 8 bases from J, the junction kept 11 bases outside the gene matches. Germline CDR1 SGHAT, CDR2 FQNNGV. The CDR3 has 15 amino acids. CDR3 nucleotide sequence: TGTGCCAGCAGCTCCCAGGGGGCCACCATAGGTACGCAGTATTTT. Its translation: CASSSQGATIGTQYF.

The rearrangement links TRBV13 to TRBJ1-1, with 7 positions matching TRBD1. Germline V CDR1 and CDR2: PRHDT, FYEKMQ (reference sequence). The junction had 2 bases not matched to a gene; V was cut back by 1 base and J by 0 bases. The CDR3 runs 15 residues. CDR3 amino acids: CASSLDRGVNTEAFF. The CDR3 DNA reads as TGTGCCAGCAGCTTAGACAGGGGAGTGAACACTGAAGCTTTCTTT.

This chain uses TRBV25-1 with TRBJ2-7; TRBD1 is a possible D gene (6 bases). Trimming shortened V by 3 bases and J by 5 bases, and 14 bases separated the two germline ends. Per the germline V gene, CDR1 is MGHDK and CDR2 is SYGVNS. CDR3 length: 14 amino acids. The CDR3 here is CASSEEQGYHEQYF. The CDR3 DNA reads as TGTGCCAGCAGTGAGGAACAGGGTTACCACGAGCAGTACTTC.